This T cell receptor (beta chain) was retrieved from a study of blood T cell repertoires in COVID-19. The overall study: The United States, Italy and Spain provided the acute and convalescent COVID-19 samples. PBMCs, B-cell-depleted T cells, or T cells were the source of the cDNA or gDNA that made up the material.

V shed 1 base and J 3 bases; nucleotides not matched to a gene: 5. The germline gives CDR1 SGHAT, CDR2 FQNNGV. This CDR3 has 15 residues. The authors' processing: Estimated nucleated cell counts came from reference gene primer amplification. Assay: immunoSEQ multiplex PCR; the TCRdb copy retains only in-frame clones and omits some. The DNA was the basis for D and trimming; V, J and clone size are from that table. The sample records about 55,000 clones, roughly 85% being singletons. This TCR was sampled from a human donor in a cohort sampled during active COVID-19. The chain is built from TRBV11-2 and TRBJ2-7, with TRBD2 matching 8 bases. The specimen was peripheral blood. The CDR3, as DNA: TGTGCCAGCAGCTTAGTCGGGACTAGGGGCTACGAGCAGTACTTC. It codes for CASSLVGTRGYEQYF.